A single sample is the source of the 23 T cell receptor beta chains below, sequenced in a study of T cells in localized non-small cell lung cancer. Only in-frame clones appear in the TCRdb table, and some are missing; sequencing was by immunoSEQ multiplex PCR. The profile covers under 70,000 clones, with 86% appearing a single time and approximately 5.2% taken by the ten largest. Material: peripheral blood, obtained before any cancer treatment. These receptors were collected from a woman aged 40 to 75 with stage I lung adenocarcinoma.

The rearrangement joins TRBV18 to TRBJ2-3, with 10 bases matching TRBD2. V shed 5 bases, J shed 5 bases, and the junction held 4 bases outside the gene matches. CDR3 length: 14 amino acids. Germline V CDR1 and CDR2: KGHSH, LQKENI. CDR3 loop: CASSEAGGQDTQYF. The CDR3 DNA reads as TGTGCCAGCTCAGAAGCGGGGGGGCAAGATACGCAGTATTTT.

This chain links TRBV4-2 with TRBJ2-7; D is unclear. V lost 0 bases and J lost 0, with 9 bases in between. Looked up from germline, CDR1 is LGHNA and CDR2 is YNFKEQ. The CDR3 spans 15 residues. The CDR3 nucleotides are TGTGCCAGCAGCCAAGAATCCGCTCCCTCCTACGAGCAGTACTTC. Its translation is CASSQESAPSYEQYF.

This clone has just a few counts. The rearrangement uses TRBV28 and TRBJ2-2; no clear D. Trimming removed 6 bases at V and 1 base at J, with 3 bases between. The CDR3 runs to 12 residues. Germline V gene data show CDR1 as MDHEN and CDR2 as SYDVKM. The CDR3 sequence is CASSLNTGELFF. The CDR3 coding sequence is TGTGCCAGCAGCCTGAACACCGGGGAGCTGTTTTTT.

V and J are TRBV28 and TRBJ2-1; possible D gene TRBD1, 6 bases. The CDR3 totals 15 residues. V lost 5 bases, J lost 5 bases, and 16 bases lay in between. Germline V gene data show CDR1 as MDHEN and CDR2 as SYDVKM. The CDR3 nucleotides read TGTGCCAGCAGTCCCCTGACAGGTTCCAACAATGAGCAGTTCTTC. It translates to CASSPLTGSNNEQFF.

This chain joins TRBV29-1 and TRBJ2-7, with D possibly matching TRBD1 (5 bases). V was shortened by 5 bases and J by 2 bases, with 16 bases between the two germline ends. CDR1 and CDR2 (germline): SQVTM, ANQGSEA. This CDR3 comprises 14 residues. The CDR3 DNA reads as TGCAGCGTTCTGACAGCCACAACGGCCTACGAGCAGTACTTC. Translation gives CSVLTATTAYEQYF.

The chain carries TRBV15 and TRBJ2-2, with TRBD1 identical over 9 bases. The CDR3 has 18 amino acids. Germline-derived CDR1 and CDR2 are LNHNV and YYDKDF (reference sequence). Unmatched junction bases numbered 8, after V lost 0 bases and J lost 3 bases. In DNA form, the CDR3 reads TGTGCCACCAGCAGAGATCGACGGACAGGGGACTACACCGGGGAGCTGTTTTTT. Translating gives CATSRDRRTGDYTGELFF. Full variable domain (rest looked up from reference TRBV15 and TRBJ2-2): DAMVIQNPRYQVTQFGKPVTLSCSQTLNHNVMYWYQQKSSQAPKLLFHYYDKDFNNEADTPDNFQSRRPNTSFCFLDIRSPGLGDTAMYLCATSRDRRTGDYTGELFFGEGSRLTVL.

This chain uses TRBV19 with TRBJ2-2, with 7 bases fitting TRBD1. Germline lookup yields CDR1 LNHDA and CDR2 SQIVND (reference sequence). This CDR3 has 15 amino acids. The V gene end was trimmed by 2 bases and the J gene end by 6 bases; junction bases not matched to a gene: 6. The CDR3 nucleotides read TGTGCCAGTAGTATAATAGGCCAGGGGGCCGGGGAGCTGTTTTTT. Its translation is CASSIIGQGAGELFF.

This clone was counted only a few times. This sequence joins TRBV10-3 and TRBJ1-5; 8 bases fit TRBD1. This CDR3 is 14 amino acids long. The V gene's germline CDR1 is ENHRY and CDR2 SYGVKD. V dropped 8 bases and J dropped 5; count of bases not matched to a gene: 8. The CDR3 nucleotides are TGTGCCATCTCCAAAACAGGGGGGGATCAGCCCCAGCATTTT. Translation: CAISKTGGDQPQHF.

This chain joins TRBV7-2 and TRBJ1-2; TRBD1 agrees at 9 bases. V shed 5 bases, J shed 8 bases, and the junction held 15 bases outside the gene matches. Germline CDR1 and CDR2: SGHTA and FQGNSA. The CDR3 length is 16 residues. As DNA, the CDR3 is TGTGCCAGCAGCCCCGGTGGCACAGGGGGCGCAGGGGGCTACACCTTC. Encoded protein: CASSPGGTGGAGGYTF. Drawing the rest from reference TRBV7-2 and TRBJ1-2, the complete variable domain is GAGVSQSPSNKVTEKGKDVELRCDPISGHTALYWYRQSLGQGLEFLIYFQGNSAPDKSGLPSDRFSAERTGGSVSTLTIQRTQQEDSAVYLCASSPGGTGGAGGYTFGSGTRLTVV.

V usage is TRBV30 and J usage is TRBJ2-3; possible D gene TRBD2, 6 bases. Trimming removed 4 bases from V and 4 bases from J, with 15 bases in between. This CDR3 contains 14 residues. The germline CDR1 and CDR2 sequences are GTSNPN and SVGIG (reference sequence). CDR3 nucleotide sequence: TGTGCCTGGACCTGGGTCTGGGGGGCAGATACGCAGTATTTT. Protein product: CAWTWVWGADTQYF.

V and J are TRBV7-2 and TRBJ2-5; the match to TRBD2 covers 10 bases. Per the germline V gene, CDR1 is SGHTA and CDR2 is FQGNSA. The CDR3 loop spans 17 amino acids. With 1 base clipped from V and 9 bases from J, the junction kept 14 bases outside the gene matches. The CDR3 protein is CASSLVAVAGGPRAQYF. The CDR3 DNA is TGTGCCAGCAGCTTAGTGGCGGTAGCGGGGGGTCCGCGGGCCCAGTACTTC.

The rearrangement uses TRBV7-2 and TRBJ1-2; D is perhaps TRBD1 (6 bases). The CDR3 runs 15 residues. CDR1 is SGHTA, CDR2 FQGNSA, per germline. The V and J ends lost 8 bases and 6 bases respectively, with 22 bases between them. CDR3 region: CASATLEAGADGYTF. The CDR3 region has the DNA TGTGCCAGCGCGACATTAGAAGCGGGGGCAGATGGCTACACCTTC.

The chain links TRBV19 to TRBJ2-2, with 10 nucleotides matching TRBD2. V lost 7 bases, J lost 5 bases, and 10 bases stayed unmatched. Germline V CDR1 and CDR2: LNHDA, SQIVND (reference sequence). This CDR3 region has 16 residues. CDR3 sequence (DNA): TGTGCCAGTACCCCAGCGGGGGGGCCGTTTACCGGGGAGCTGTTTTTT. This sequence encodes CASTPAGGPFTGELFF.

As for this clone: Other DNA sequences in the same sample also yield this CDR3. The V and J genes are TRBV19 and TRBJ1-1; D is unclear. Germline V CDR1 and CDR2: LNHDA, SQIVND (reference sequence). The CDR3 has 13 residues. V was trimmed by 1 base and J by 2 bases, leaving 5 bases between them. CDR3 protein: CASSIGRNTEAFF. DNA of the CDR3: TGTGCCAGTAGTATAGGCCGAAACACTGAAGCTTTCTTT.

This chain joins TRBV19 and TRBJ1-5, with TRBD1 matching 9 bases. The CDR3 extends over 19 amino acids. Trimming cost V 4 bases and J 1 base; bases outside gene matches: 14. Per germline, CDR1 LNHDA and CDR2 SQIVND (reference sequence). CDR3 in DNA: TGTGCCAGTAGTACCCGAGGGACAGGGACCGGGGGAAGCAATCAGCCCCAGCATTTT. Protein product: CASSTRGTGTGGSNQPQHF.

This clone has more than one count but fewer than ten. The chain joins TRBV15 to TRBJ2-6, with D unresolved. V lost 0 bases and J lost 1, with 7 bases in between. Per germline, CDR1 LNHNV and CDR2 YYDKDF (reference sequence). This CDR3 comprises 16 residues. The CDR3, as DNA: TGTGCCACCAGCAGAGATCGACAATCTGGGGCCAACGTCCTGACTTTC. Its translation: CATSRDRQSGANVLTF. Variable domain in full (rest from reference TRBV15 and TRBJ2-6): DAMVIQNPRYQVTQFGKPVTLSCSQTLNHNVMYWYQQKSSQAPKLLFHYYDKDFNNEADTPDNFQSRRPNTSFCFLDIRSPGLGDTAMYLCATSRDRQSGANVLTFGAGSRLTVL.

The chain is built from TRBV6-5 and TRBJ2-7, with TRBD1 matching over 9 bases. J gave up 6 bases and V 6 bases, and 6 bases lay outside the gene matches. CDR3 length: 13 residues. Germline V gene lookup returns CDR1 MNHEY and CDR2 SVGAGI. In DNA, the CDR3 is TGTGCCAGCAGGTCCGGGACAGGGTTCGAGCAGTACTTC. The encoded protein is CASRSGTGFEQYF.

This rearrangement joins TRBV7-2 to TRBJ1-6, with 10 nucleotides matching TRBD1. The junction had 4 bases not matched to a gene; V was cut back by 5 bases and J by 6 bases. The CDR3 has 15 amino acids. Germline V gives CDR1 SGHTA, CDR2 FQGNSA. In DNA, the CDR3 is TGTGCCAGCAGCCCGGACAGGGGGGGTAATTCACCCCTCCACTTT. Its translation is CASSPDRGGNSPLHF.

This rearrangement joins TRBV19 to TRBJ2-5; D might be TRBD1 (5 bases). The CDR3 has 13 residues. Germline V CDR1 and CDR2: LNHDA, SQIVND (reference sequence). The V end was cut by 8 bases, the J end by 5 bases, with 15 bases between. The CDR3 DNA reads TGTGCCAGTGGGGCCTTCTTGTTCGAGACCCAGTACTTC. Protein: CASGAFLFETQYF.

The chain employs TRBV27 and TRBJ1-3; D ambiguous. This CDR3 contains 15 residues. Germline lookup yields CDR1 MNHEY and CDR2 SMNVEV (reference sequence). The V gene lost 0 bases and the J gene lost 4 bases, with 10 bases spanning the gap. CDR3 protein: CASSLSKGGGNTIYF. The DNA of the CDR3 is TGTGCCAGCAGTTTATCGAAAGGTGGGGGAAACACCATATATTTT.

This clone was recorded a few times. CDR3: CASSLRGGENTEAFF. The CDR3, as DNA: TGTGCCAGCAGCTTACGGGGGGGCGAGAACACTGAAGCTTTCTTT. The chain couples TRBV7-9 to TRBJ1-1, with D tentatively TRBD1 (6 bases). Germline V CDR1 and CDR2: SEHNR, FQNEAQ (reference sequence). V was clipped by 2 bases and J by 1 base, with 11 bases between them. The CDR3 is 15 residues long.

The rearrangement links TRBV30 to TRBJ2-6; D is ambiguous. CDR1 is GTSNPN, CDR2 SVGIG, per germline (reference sequence). Deletions cut 2 bases from V and 0 bases from J, with 17 bases between. This CDR3 has 18 amino acids. CDR3 DNA sequence: TGTGCCTGGAGTATAGGCAGGCAGTTCCTCTCTGGGGCCAACGTCCTGACTTTC. This encodes CAWSIGRQFLSGANVLTF. Full variable domain (rest looked up from reference TRBV30 and TRBJ2-6): SQTIHQWPATLVQPVGSPLSLECTVEGTSNPNLYWYRQAAGRGLQLLFYSVGIGQISSEVPQNLSASRPQDRQFILSSKKLLLSDSGFYLCAWSIGRQFLSGANVLTFGAGSRLTVL.

This clone appeared a few times. V and J are TRBV5-4 and TRBJ1-5, with 7 bases that match TRBD1. J was trimmed by 0 bases and V by 3 bases; bases with no gene match: 3. Germline loops: CDR1 SGHNT, CDR2 YYREEE (reference sequence). The CDR3 length is 15 residues. CDR3 sequence reads: CASSWGTDSNQPQHF. CDR3 coding DNA: TGTGCCAGCAGCTGGGGGACAGATAGCAATCAGCCCCAGCATTTT.